The 4 T cell receptor beta chains reported below all come from one sample, sequenced in a study of cytomegalovirus exposure and HLA in healthy donors. Produced via immunoSEQ multiplex PCR; TCRdb's table is partial and in-frame only. The sample holds 60,000 to 70,000 clones; 85% to 95% are singletons and the top ten take 5.3%. The specimen sequenced was PBMCs. The source is a man between 18 and 35 years old in good health and CMV-seropositive.

The V gene is TRBV28, the J gene TRBJ1-2; 7 bases match TRBD1. J gave up 1 base and V 7 bases, and 9 bases lay outside the gene matches. In germline, CDR1 is MDHEN, CDR2 SYDVKM. CDR3 size: 15 residues. The chain's CDR3 is CASIQTGVGNYGYTF. In DNA form, the CDR3 reads TGTGCCAGCATACAAACAGGGGTGGGTAACTATGGCTACACCTTC.

The V and J genes are TRBV6-5 and TRBJ2-5; D ambiguous. CDR1 and CDR2 from the germline V gene are MNHEY and SVGAGI. Trimming cost V 4 bases and J 3 bases, with 9 bases left between them. This CDR3 has 13 residues. The CDR3 coding sequence is TGTGCCAGCAGTTTGTACCGGGAAGAGACCCAGTACTTC. Protein product: CASSLYREETQYF.

The rearrangement links TRBV9 to TRBJ2-1; TRBD2 matches 11 bases. V dropped 4 bases and J dropped 10; count of bases not matched to a gene: 10. This CDR3 has 15 residues. Germline V gene sequence: CDR1 SGDLS, CDR2 YYNGEE. CDR3 amino acids: CASSHSGTSGEEQFF. CDR3 DNA sequence: TGTGCCAGCAGCCACTCTGGGACTAGCGGCGAGGAGCAGTTCTTC.

The V call is TRBV19, the J call TRBJ2-7, with a weak D call TRBD1 (5 bases). The CDR3 spans 15 residues. Germline CDR1 LNHDA, CDR2 SQIVND (reference sequence). Trimming shortened V by 6 bases and J by 4 bases, and 19 bases separated the two germline ends. The CDR3 nucleotides are TGTGCCAGTAGCGACAGAAATTCTCCAACTTACGAGCAGTACTTC. Encoded protein: CASSDRNSPTYEQYF.